This T cell receptor (beta chain) derives from a study of Ad26.COV2.S vaccination and SARS-CoV-2 variants. Study summary: Trial arm assignment for the donor was COV1001 Ad26.COV2.S. Once or twice, 56 days apart, Ad26.COV2.S was delivered intramuscularly.

The repertoire was sequenced with immunoSEQ multiplex PCR; TCRdb's copy has only in-frame clones and lacks some. Of a few hundred thousand clones listed, 85% to 90% were seen once; the top ten hold around 3.6%. The treatment was: some 20 received Ad26.COV2.S at low or high dose, single or two shots; 5 received placebo; per-sample allocation not given. Sampling occurred on day 63 after the first vaccine or placebo injection. Boston supplied an adult donor aged 18-55 years. With respect to this clone: Antigen specificity is unknown.

Overall study results and limits: The TCR-based breadth and depth measures might underestimate overall T cell responses.

This specimen consisted of peripheral blood, obtained in a trial of Ad26.COV2.S vaccine versus placebo. The sequence derives from a person aged 18-65 years who received the Ad26.COV2.S COVID-19 vaccine or a placebo.

Written as DNA, the CDR3 is TGTGCCAGCAGCTTGTGGTCCGGAGACTATGGCTACACCTTC. Translating gives CASSLWSGDYGYTF. J is TRBJ1-2 and V is TRBV5-4, with no clear D. CDR1 is SGHNT, CDR2 YYREEE, per germline (reference sequence). The CDR3 is 14 amino acids. Trimming left V 1 base short and J 3 bases short, with 10 bases between.